This T cell receptor (beta chain) originates from a study of blood T cell repertoires in COVID-19 (dated by TCRdb to about 2020). Background for the entire study: Collaborator samples came from the United States, Italy and Spain and covered acute and convalescent phases of COVID-19. The prospective study material was composed of cDNA or gDNA derived from T cells, B-cell-depleted T cells, or PBMCs. Subjects who had been exposed to COVID-19, were actively infected with it, or had recovered from it provided the deeply sampled blood TCRbeta repertoires that made up the dataset. The repertoires were released in a freely available public database meant as a resource for research on the immune response to SARS-CoV-2. The samples were drawn from the first 160 participants of the ongoing ImmuneRACE study and from 1,200 or so subjects provided by 6 global collaborators. A de-identified subject ID, COVID-19 status, age in years and sex were almost always included in the sample metadata. Where available, HLA class I and class II types were obtained from metadata supplied by the sample provider rather than from assay-based typing. Overall results and qualifications from the work: The amount of clinical and demographic metadata varied by source and participant and was provided uncurated.

This clone was observed a single time. What this receptor recognizes is not known. Per-nucleotide qualities are absent, and no much larger clonotype sits a single base away. Participants in the prospective study were aged roughly 18 to 100 years, lived in over 20 United States geographic areas, and enrolled through a virtual design. In the prospective study, cohorts were assigned on the basis of participant-reported clinical history obtained from a screening survey and a study questionnaire. Recovered participants in ImmuneRACE Cohort 3 were defined as having two consecutive negative NP/OP PCR tests, clearance from a healthcare professional, or resolution of symptoms. Each participant in the prospective study had whole blood, serum and a nasopharyngeal or oropharyngeal swab collected by mobile phlebotomists. Over a roughly two-month period, participants in the prospective study had the option of providing additional blood draws and questionnaires. Before DNA extraction, blood samples from the prospective study were shipped at room temperature or frozen.

TCRbeta CDR3 regions were amplified from genomic DNA using the immunoSEQ Assay, a bias-controlled multiplex PCR. In the source study's methods: The number of nucleated cells in each sample was estimated from the amplification of reference gene primers within the assay. To quantify the absolute abundance of each unique TCRbeta CDR3 rearrangement, sequence reads were collapsed and filtered. For each sample, productive Simpson clonality was calculated as the square root of Simpson's diversity index over productive rearrangements. TCRdb provides this immuneACCESS table in a form limited to in-frame rearrangements. Some clones are lacking; in checked studies, under half of them reflect an unresolved V gene, and why the rest are absent is not known. V, J and clone size are taken as reported in that table, and D and trimming were inferred from the DNA itself. Within this sample are about 260,000 clones, with about 84% of them counted one time only. The ten top clones hold approximately 2.1% of the sample.

The CDR3 goes from the cysteine to the phenylalanine over 13 residues. The DNA shown is the 39-base CDR3, in frame from base 1. The germline V gene (reference sequence) specifies LGHDT as CDR1 and YNNKEL as CDR2. The germline ends are 14 bases apart after V is trimmed by 7 bases and J by 5 bases. What was sequenced was PBMCs or T cells enriched from blood (not recorded which). The TCR comes from a woman between 45 and 65 years old who had recovered from COVID-19. The chain employs TRBV3-1 (or the pseudogene TRBV3-2) and TRBJ1-1, with TRBD1 tentatively as D gene (5 bases match). The CDR3 has the sequence CASTWGEGTEAFF. DNA sequence: TGTGCCAGCACCTGGGGGGAGGGGACTGAAGCTTTCTTT.